This T cell receptor (beta chain) was obtained from a study of shared clonotypes between healthy human individuals. Overall study context: Sampling drew on donors who were a couple of women and a few men aged 18 to 49. Whole-study results and caveats: A generally larger estimated richness was seen in naive subsets than in memory subsets.

Healthy adults negative for HIV, lacking recent acute infections or vaccinations, served as donors. Naive CD45RA+ and memory CD45RA-negative subsets were split from CD4+ cells. This clone appeared once. Its antigen is undetermined. The assay was immunoSEQ multiplex PCR, and TCRdb's table has in-frame clones only and misses some. Among 600,000 to 700,000 clones listed, around 73% were seen once. V lost 9 bases and J lost 5, with 20 bases in between. This CDR3 is 15 amino acids long. CDR1 is LNHDA and CDR2 is SQIVND in the germline V gene (reference sequence). Sample: memory CD4+ T cells sorted from blood. Subset reported: CD45RA-negative fraction. V and J are TRBV19 and TRBJ1-5; TRBD1 is a possible D gene (6 bases). The receptor's source is a woman aged 25 to 45 in good health. The CDR3 bases are TGTGCCAGCCGTTCTGCCGGGACATTGGATCAGCCCCAGCATTTT. Translated: CASRSAGTLDQPQHF.